Listed below are T cell receptor beta chains from one sample, sequenced in a study of cytomegalovirus exposure and HLA in healthy donors. Measured with immunoSEQ multiplex PCR; TCRdb has only the in-frame clones, and not every one. The sample lists 95,000 to 130,000 clones, about 68% occurring once. The sample comprised PBMCs. These receptors came from a woman aged 40 to 50 in good health and CMV-seropositive. CDR3s include the opening cysteine and the closing phenylalanine or tryptophan. Fields, in order: CDR3 protein, V gene, J gene.

CDR3aa: CASSLTAGLAITDTQYF; v_gene: TRBV28; j_gene: TRBJ2-3
CDR3aa: CASSFDTPSDGTQYF; v_gene: TRBV5-1; j_gene: TRBJ2-5
CDR3aa: CASALAGVNEQFF; v_gene: TRBV10-3; j_gene: TRBJ2-1
CDR3aa: CASPGTVPDTQYF; v_gene: TRBV21-1; j_gene: TRBJ2-3
CDR3aa: CASSPSGPSGINEQFF; v_gene: TRBV4-2; j_gene: TRBJ2-1
CDR3aa: CASSIDQGYTEAFF; v_gene: TRBV19; j_gene: TRBJ1-1
CDR3aa: CANSLGDSNQPQHF; v_gene: TRBV5-1; j_gene: TRBJ1-5
CDR3aa: CASSQDFSWERRKDEQFF; v_gene: TRBV4-3; j_gene: TRBJ2-1
CDR3aa: CASSQDVLAEQFF; v_gene: TRBV4-3; j_gene: TRBJ2-1
CDR3aa: CATSQRHGGRDEQYF; v_gene: TRBV15; j_gene: TRBJ2-7
CDR3aa: CASSISTGPAYEQYF; v_gene: TRBV7-3; j_gene: TRBJ2-7
CDR3aa: CASSIGTSNEQFF; v_gene: TRBV19; j_gene: TRBJ2-1
CDR3aa: CASSAWTSGSEQFF; v_gene: TRBV5-1; j_gene: TRBJ2-1
CDR3aa: CASSWATGNEQFF; v_gene: TRBV19; j_gene: TRBJ2-1
CDR3aa: CASSFGTSTGDYTEAFF; v_gene: TRBV28; j_gene: TRBJ1-1
CDR3aa: CASSPGGTGAEKLFF; v_gene: TRBV9; j_gene: TRBJ1-4
CDR3aa: CASSRRNTIFSYNEQFF; v_gene: TRBV7-9; j_gene: TRBJ2-1
CDR3aa: CASRDWGGQQETQYF; v_gene: TRBV6-1; j_gene: TRBJ2-5
CDR3aa: CASSFQGHTGELFF; v_gene: TRBV27; j_gene: TRBJ2-2
CDR3aa: CASSQDLSSGSNEQFF; v_gene: TRBV4-2; j_gene: TRBJ2-1
CDR3aa: CATRSGLVGSYEQYF; v_gene: TRBV10-3; j_gene: TRBJ2-7
CDR3aa: CASGTGFGSHYGYTF; v_gene: TRBV4-1; j_gene: TRBJ1-2
CDR3aa: CASSEQGRGYTF; v_gene: TRBV2; j_gene: TRBJ1-2
CDR3aa: CASSRGDSHSGNTIYF; v_gene: TRBV18; j_gene: TRBJ1-3
CDR3aa: CASSPWTGRYGYTF; v_gene: TRBV4-3; j_gene: TRBJ1-2
CDR3aa: CASSPRAGPNEKLFF; v_gene: TRBV18; j_gene: TRBJ1-4
CDR3aa: CASSSTGTGAYGYTF; v_gene: TRBV18; j_gene: TRBJ1-2
CDR3aa: CASSLGKLVTTVTDTQYF; v_gene: TRBV7-9; j_gene: TRBJ2-3
CDR3aa: CASSALGNVDEQFF; v_gene: TRBV2; j_gene: TRBJ2-1
CDR3aa: CASSPGGWNQPQHF; v_gene: TRBV6-1; j_gene: TRBJ1-5
CDR3aa: CASSLSVRGSYEQYF; v_gene: TRBV27; j_gene: TRBJ2-7
CDR3aa: CASSYVLAGDTGELFF; v_gene: TRBV6-5; j_gene: TRBJ2-2
CDR3aa: CASTLVVGADTQYF; v_gene: TRBV5-1; j_gene: TRBJ2-3
CDR3aa: CASSYAGQGNTEAFF; v_gene: TRBV6-5; j_gene: TRBJ1-1
CDR3aa: CASSSGTGGFSTDTQYF; v_gene: TRBV7-9; j_gene: TRBJ2-3
CDR3aa: CASSQPGLAGVRDTQYF; v_gene: TRBV4-3; j_gene: TRBJ2-3
CDR3aa: CASSLAVTGNQPQHF; v_gene: TRBV7-2; j_gene: TRBJ1-5
CDR3aa: CASSPTPNTEAFF; v_gene: TRBV25-1; j_gene: TRBJ1-1
CDR3aa: CASSYGGGGLSYEQYF; v_gene: TRBV6-5; j_gene: .
CDR3aa: CAWSVLGTGSDEQYF; v_gene: TRBV30; j_gene: TRBJ2-7
CDR3aa: CATATGASQPQHF; v_gene: TRBV27; j_gene: TRBJ1-5
CDR3aa: CASSASDEQYF; v_gene: TRBV2; j_gene: TRBJ2-7
CDR3aa: CASSTRGQGSNQPQHF; v_gene: TRBV27; j_gene: TRBJ1-5
CDR3aa: CASSSPGRGFAEQYF; v_gene: TRBV13; j_gene: .
CDR3aa: CAWSVRGFSGYTF; v_gene: TRBV30; j_gene: TRBJ1-2
CDR3aa: CASSIGREGAETQYF; v_gene: TRBV19; j_gene: TRBJ2-5
CDR3aa: CASSMGQNTEAFF; v_gene: TRBV19; j_gene: TRBJ1-1
CDR3aa: CASSLHINTDTQYF; v_gene: TRBV14; j_gene: TRBJ2-3
CDR3aa: CASRHTGIYPQFF; v_gene: TRBV27; j_gene: TRBJ2-1
CDR3aa: CASSQVPLGTGERVQYF; v_gene: TRBV4-2; j_gene: TRBJ2-5
CDR3aa: CASSILAGGYGYTF; v_gene: TRBV19; j_gene: TRBJ1-2
CDR3aa: CASSLAGGGYTF; v_gene: TRBV7-6; j_gene: TRBJ1-2
CDR3aa: CASTKTSGYTGELFF; v_gene: TRBV5-1; j_gene: TRBJ2-2